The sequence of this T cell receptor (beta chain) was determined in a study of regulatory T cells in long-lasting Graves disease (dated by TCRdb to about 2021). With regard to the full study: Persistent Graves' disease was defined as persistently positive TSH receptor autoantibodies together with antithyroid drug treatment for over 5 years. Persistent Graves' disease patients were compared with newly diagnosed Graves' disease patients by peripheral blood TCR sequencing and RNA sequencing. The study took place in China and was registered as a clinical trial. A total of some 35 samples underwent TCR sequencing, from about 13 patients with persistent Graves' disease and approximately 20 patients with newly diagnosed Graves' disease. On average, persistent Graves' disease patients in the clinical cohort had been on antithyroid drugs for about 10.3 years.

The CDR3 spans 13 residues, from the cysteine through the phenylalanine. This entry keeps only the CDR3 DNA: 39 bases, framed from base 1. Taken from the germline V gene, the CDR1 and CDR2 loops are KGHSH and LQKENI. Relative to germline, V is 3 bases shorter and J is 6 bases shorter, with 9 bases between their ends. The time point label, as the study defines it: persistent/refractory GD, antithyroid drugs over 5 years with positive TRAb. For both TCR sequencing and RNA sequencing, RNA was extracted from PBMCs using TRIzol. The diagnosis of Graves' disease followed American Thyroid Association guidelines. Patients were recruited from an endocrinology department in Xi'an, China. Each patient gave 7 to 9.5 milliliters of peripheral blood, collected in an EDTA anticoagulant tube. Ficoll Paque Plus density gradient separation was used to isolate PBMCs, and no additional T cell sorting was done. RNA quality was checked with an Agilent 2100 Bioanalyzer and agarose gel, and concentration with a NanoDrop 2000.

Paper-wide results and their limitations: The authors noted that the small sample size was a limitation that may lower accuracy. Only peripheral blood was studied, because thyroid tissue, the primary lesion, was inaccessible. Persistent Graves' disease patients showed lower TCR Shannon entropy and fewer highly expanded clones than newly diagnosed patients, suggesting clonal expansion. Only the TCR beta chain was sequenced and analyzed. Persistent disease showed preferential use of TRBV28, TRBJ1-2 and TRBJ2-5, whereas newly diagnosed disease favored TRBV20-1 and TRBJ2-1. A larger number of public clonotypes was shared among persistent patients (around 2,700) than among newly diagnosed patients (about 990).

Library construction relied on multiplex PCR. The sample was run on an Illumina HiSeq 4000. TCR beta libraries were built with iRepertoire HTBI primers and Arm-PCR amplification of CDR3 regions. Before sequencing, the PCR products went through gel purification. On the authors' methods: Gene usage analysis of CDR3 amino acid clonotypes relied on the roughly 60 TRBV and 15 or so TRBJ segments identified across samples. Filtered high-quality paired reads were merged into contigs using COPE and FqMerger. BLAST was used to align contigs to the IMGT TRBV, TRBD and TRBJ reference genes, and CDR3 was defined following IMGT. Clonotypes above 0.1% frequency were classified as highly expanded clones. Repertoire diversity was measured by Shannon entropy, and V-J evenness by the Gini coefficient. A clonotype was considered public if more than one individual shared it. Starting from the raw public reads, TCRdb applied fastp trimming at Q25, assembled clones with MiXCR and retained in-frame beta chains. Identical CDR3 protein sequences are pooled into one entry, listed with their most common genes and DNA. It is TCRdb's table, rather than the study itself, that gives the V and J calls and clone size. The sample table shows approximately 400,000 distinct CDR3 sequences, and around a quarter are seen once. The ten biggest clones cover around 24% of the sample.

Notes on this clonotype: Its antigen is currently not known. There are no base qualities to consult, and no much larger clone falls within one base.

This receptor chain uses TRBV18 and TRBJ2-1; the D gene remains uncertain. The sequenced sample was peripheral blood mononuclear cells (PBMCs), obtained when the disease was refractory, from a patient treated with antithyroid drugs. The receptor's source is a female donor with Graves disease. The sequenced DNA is TGTGCCAGCTCACCTTTCCTGACCAATGAGCAGTTCTTC. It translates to CASSPFLTNEQFF.